Below, 12 T cell receptor beta chains from the same sample are listed, as sequenced in a study of blood T cell repertoires in COVID-19. Repertoires were generated with immunoSEQ multiplex PCR, while TCRdb's copy carries only in-frame clones and drops some. The data show about 33,000 clones, with around 85% seen just once and about 9.6% held by the top ten. Specimen: peripheral blood. The receptors were sampled from a man of 80 years or more with active COVID-19.

The gene calls are TRBV2 and TRBJ1-2, with a tentative D call TRBD1 (6 bases). The CDR3 totals 13 residues. Germline loops: CDR1 SNHLY, CDR2 FYNNEI. Trimming shortened V by 2 bases and J by 4 bases, and 8 bases separated the two germline ends. The CDR3 nucleotides read TGTGCCAGCAGTGAAACAGGGAGCTATGGCTACACCTTC. Translation: CASSETGSYGYTF.

The chain recombines TRBV7-9 with TRBJ1-6, with D tentatively TRBD1 (6 bases). The CDR3 sequence is 14 residues long. Trimming shortened V by 5 bases and J by 5 bases, and 10 bases separated the two germline ends. The germline CDR1 and CDR2 sequences are SEHNR and FQNEAQ (reference sequence). The chain's CDR3 is CASSPDSDNSPLHF. In DNA, the CDR3 is TGTGCCAGCAGCCCGGACAGCGATAATTCACCCCTCCACTTT.

V is TRBV5-5 and J is TRBJ1-2, with D perhaps matching TRBD1 (6 bases). CDR3 length: 17 residues. Germline CDR1 and CDR2: SGHKS and YYEKEE (reference sequence). With 0 bases removed from V and 6 bases from J, the gap between germline ends came to 21 bases. The CDR3 reads CASSLAKQGFYMDGYTF. The CDR3 DNA sequence: TGTGCCAGCAGCTTGGCCAAACAGGGCTTTTATATGGATGGCTACACCTTC.

The CDR3 DNA sequence: TGTGCCAGCAGCCCGGACAGGGGACGTTGGAACACTGAAGCTTTCTTT. Protein: CASSPDRGRWNTEAFF. The V and J genes are TRBV5-6 and TRBJ1-1, with 9 bases lining up with TRBD1. Trimming removed 4 bases from V and 1 base from J; junction bases left unmatched: 8. The CDR3 consists of 16 residues. The germline V gene encodes CDR1 SGHDT and CDR2 YYEEEE.

The rearrangement uses TRBV7-3 and TRBJ2-1; 11 positions match TRBD2. Losses at the gene ends were 10 bases for V and 9 bases for J; bases not matched to a gene: 8. Per the germline V gene, CDR1 is SGHTA and CDR2 is FQGTGA. The CDR3 contains 13 residues. This CDR3 reads CATSLAGGREQFF. The CDR3, as DNA: TGTGCCACTTCATTAGCGGGGGGGCGTGAGCAGTTCTTC.

The chain joins TRBV7-2 to TRBJ2-2, with 8 nucleotides matching TRBD2. Germline loops: CDR1 SGHTA, CDR2 FQGNSA. The CDR3 has 19 amino acids. Losses at the gene ends were 5 bases for V and 3 bases for J; bases not matched to a gene: 17. CDR3: CASSPDWGLAGGYTGELFF. The CDR3 DNA reads TGTGCCAGCAGCCCAGATTGGGGCCTGGCGGGGGGTTACACCGGGGAGCTGTTTTTT.

The chain has TRBV2 and TRBJ1-5, with D tentatively TRBD1 (6 bases). Germline values: CDR1 SNHLY, CDR2 FYNNEI. V shed 3 bases and J shed 5 bases, with 8 bases lying between them. This CDR3 contains 13 residues. The DNA of the CDR3 is TGTGCCAGCAGTGAGTACAGGGATCAGCCCCAGCATTTT. Translation gives CASSEYRDQPQHF.

The CDR3 is CATSPRLSDTEAFF. CDR3 DNA sequence: TGTGCCACCAGCCCCCGACTATCGGACACTGAAGCTTTCTTT. The V and J genes are TRBV15 and TRBJ1-1; D remains ambiguous. Germline V lookup: CDR1 LNHNV, CDR2 YYDKDF (reference sequence). The length of the CDR3 is 14 residues. V was trimmed by 5 bases and J by 3 bases, leaving 13 bases between them.

This rearrangement joins TRBV5-4 to TRBJ2-7; D gene ambiguous. The CDR3 runs to 13 residues. Trimming left V 0 bases short and J 4 bases short, with 8 bases between. Germline V gene lookup returns CDR1 SGHNT and CDR2 YYREEE (reference sequence). CDR3 bases: TGTGCCAGCAGCTTGGAAACGGGTTACGAGCAGTACTTC. Amino acids: CASSLETGYEQYF.

CDR3 in amino acids: CASSVANYGYTF. The CDR3 DNA sequence: TGTGCCAGTAGCGTGGCCAACTATGGCTACACCTTC. The chain combines TRBV19 with TRBJ1-2, with no clear D. Looked up from germline, CDR1 is LNHDA and CDR2 is SQIVND (reference sequence). Deletions cut 6 bases from V and 2 bases from J, with 7 bases between. The CDR3 has 12 amino acids. The full variable domain, in which reference TRBV19 and TRBJ1-2 provide the parts outside the CDR3, is DGGITQSPKYLFRKEGQNVTLSCEQNLNHDAMYWYRQDPGQGLRLIYYSQIVNDFQKGDIAEGYSVSREKKESFPLTVTSAQKNPTAFYLCASSVANYGYTFGSGTRLTVV.

The V call is TRBV5-6, the J call TRBJ2-6; D perhaps matches TRBD1 (5 bases). The CDR3 has 16 amino acids. The germline CDR1 and CDR2 sequences are SGHDT and YYEEEE. V was clipped by 10 bases and J by 1 base, with 18 bases between them. CDR3 region: CAGRRQGTSGANVLTF. In DNA, the CDR3 is TGTGCCGGACGAAGGCAGGGCACGTCTGGGGCCAACGTCCTGACTTTC.

CDR3 sequence reads: CASSLIRGTGTDTQYF. The CDR3 bases are TGTGCCAGCAGTTTAATCCGGGGGACGGGCACAGATACGCAGTATTTT. The chain carries TRBV28 and TRBJ2-3; D is possibly TRBD2 (6 bases). The CDR3 consists of 16 residues. CDR1 is MDHEN and CDR2 is SYDVKM in the germline V gene. The V gene lost 2 bases and the J gene lost 1 base, with 13 bases spanning the gap.